Sequencing of this TCR beta chain was carried out in a study of blood T cell repertoires in COVID-19. Study overall: Material from acute and convalescent COVID-19 was sourced from the United States, Italy and Spain.

Original processing methods: Estimates of nucleated cell counts were drawn from the amplification of reference gene primers. This table comes from immunoSEQ multiplex PCR, and its TCRdb copy is limited to in-frame clones, with some not included. V and J calls and clone size follow that table, whereas D and trimming were derived from the DNA. The data contain roughly 220,000 clones, about 88% of them singletons. The germline gives CDR1 MNHNS, CDR2 SASEGT. This CDR3 has 16 amino acids. V lost 5 bases, J lost 1 base, and 7 bases stayed unmatched. V gene TRBV6-1 combines with J gene TRBJ2-5, with 10 bases identical to TRBD1. Sequences were obtained from peripheral blood. This receptor was identified in a man aged 55-75 years with acute or convalescent COVID-19. DNA for the CDR3: TGTGCCAGCAGTCAAGGGACAGGGGCCCCCCAAGAGACCCAGTACTTC. Protein: CASSQGTGAPQETQYF.